This entry lists 27 T cell receptor beta chains sequenced from one sample in a study of PD-L1 blockade in urothelial cancer. Sequenced by immunoSEQ multiplex PCR; TCRdb stores in-frame clones only, minus some. There are 50,000 or so clones in the sample; around 77% occur only once, and around 3.4% lies in the top ten. The sample consisted of PBMCs, taken around atezolizumab (anti-PD-L1) treatment. The receptors originated from a man aged 70 or older with urothelial cancer.

This rearrangement joins TRBV19 to TRBJ1-2; 8 bases map to TRBD1. Trimming removed 4 bases from V and 6 bases from J; junction bases left unmatched: 7. The CDR3 extends over 14 amino acids. Germline CDR1 reads LNHDA; CDR2 reads SQIVND (reference sequence). CDR3: CASSSQGARDGYTF. CDR3 DNA sequence: TGTGCCAGTAGTAGCCAGGGGGCGCGCGATGGCTACACCTTC.

This clone has only a few counts. This chain joins TRBV15 and TRBJ1-6, with D hard to call. The V end lost 5 bases, the J end lost 11 bases, and 13 bases lay between the germline ends. Germline V CDR1 and CDR2: LNHNV, YYDKDF (reference sequence). This CDR3 region has 13 residues. The CDR3 nucleotides are TGTGCCACCAGCCTAAGCCTAGAAACACCCCTCCACTTT. This sequence encodes CATSLSLETPLHF.

The chain uses TRBV19 and TRBJ2-1, with 9 bases aligning to TRBD2. The CDR3 is made up of 15 amino acids. The germline gives CDR1 LNHDA, CDR2 SQIVND (reference sequence). V shed 5 bases and J 6 bases; nucleotides not matched to a gene: 8. CDR3 in amino acids: CASSLGPSGINEQFF. The CDR3 DNA sequence: TGTGCCAGTAGTCTAGGCCCTAGCGGGATCAATGAGCAGTTCTTC.

This rearrangement joins TRBV5-6 to TRBJ2-7; 9 bases are shared with TRBD2. With V trimmed by 7 bases and J by 0 bases, 11 bases remained unmatched. The germline V gene has CDR1 SGHDT and CDR2 YYEEEE. CDR3 size: 16 residues. Written as DNA, the CDR3 is TGTGCCAGCGGCACGGCTAGCGGGGTCCCCTCCTACGAGCAGTACTTC. Translated: CASGTASGVPSYEQYF.

This chain connects TRBV10-3 to TRBJ2-2; 8 bases align to TRBD1. The germline V gene encodes CDR1 ENHRY and CDR2 SYGVKD. V lost 2 bases, J lost 7 bases, and 15 bases stayed unmatched. The CDR3 totals 18 residues. CDR3 region: CAISEVFGETGEDGELFF. In nucleotides, the CDR3 is TGTGCCATCAGTGAGGTCTTTGGGGAGACAGGGGAAGACGGGGAGCTGTTTTTT.

CDR3 nucleotides: TGTGCCAGCAGCTCACTCGGGACAGACTACGAGCAGTACTTC. Translation: CASSSLGTDYEQYF. The rearrangement links TRBV11-3 to TRBJ2-7, with 7 positions matching TRBD1. CDR1 and CDR2 (germline): SGHNT, YENEEA. The CDR3 extends over 14 amino acids. The junction had 6 bases not matched to a gene; V was cut back by 4 bases and J by 3 bases.

The chain has TRBV28 and TRBJ2-5; 8 nucleotides line up with TRBD1. Germline values: CDR1 MDHEN, CDR2 SYDVKM. CDR3 length: 15 amino acids. The V and J ends lost 2 bases and 3 bases, in that order; junction bases with no gene match: 5. CDR3 sequence (DNA): TGTGCCAGCAGTTTAGCCGGACAGGGAAAAGAGACCCAGTACTTC. Translating gives CASSLAGQGKETQYF.

This clone was picked up one time. The chain is built from TRBV4-3 and TRBJ1-2; D remains ambiguous. Trimming took off 2 bases at V and 7 bases at J, with 14 bases between the two ends. Germline loops: CDR1 LGHNA, CDR2 YSLEER. The CDR3 extends over 14 amino acids. CDR3 region: CASSQSTGVRGYTF. The DNA of the CDR3 is TGCGCCAGCAGCCAATCCACGGGAGTTCGTGGCTACACCTTC.

The chain carries TRBV9 and TRBJ1-2; TRBD1 aligns across 7 bases. The CDR3 covers 15 residues. CDR1 is SGDLS and CDR2 is YYNGEE in the germline V gene. V was clipped by 1 base and J by 4 bases; unmatched bases: 7. CDR3 nucleotides: TGTGCCAGCAGCGTATCGGCAGGGGGATTCTATGGCTACACCTTC. This codes for CASSVSAGGFYGYTF.

The chain recombines TRBV10-2 with TRBJ2-1; 9 positions agree with TRBD2. The CDR3 length is 16 residues. In germline, CDR1 is WSHSY, CDR2 SAAADI. The ends lost 0 bases at V and 6 bases at J; junction bases unmatched: 6. The CDR3 DNA reads as TGCGCCAGCAGTGAGTCGCGGCTAGCGGGGATCAATGAGCAGTTCTTC. Its protein is CASSESRLAGINEQFF.

This clone was observed a few times. The genes are TRBV5-6 and TRBJ2-5; tentative D call: TRBD1 (5 bases). V lost 1 base and J 4 bases, leaving 8 bases between the germline ends. CDR3 size: 13 residues. Germline V gene sequence: CDR1 SGHDT, CDR2 YYEEEE. The CDR3 sequence is CASSLQQGETQYF. The CDR3 DNA sequence: TGTGCCAGCAGCTTGCAGCAGGGAGAGACCCAGTACTTC.

The chain uses TRBV6-1 and TRBJ2-2; a weak D match, TRBD2 (5 bases). Trimming removed 7 bases at V and 4 bases at J, with 13 bases between. The CDR3 has 14 residues. Germline CDR1 is MNHNS and CDR2 is SASEGT. CDR3 DNA sequence: TGTGCCAGCACACCCACGAGGGCCACCGGGGAGCTGTTTTTT. This gives the protein CASTPTRATGELFF.

The chain combines TRBV7-2 with TRBJ2-7; perhaps TRBD2 as D (6 bases). This CDR3 contains 14 residues. V was cut by 5 bases and J by 2 bases, with 13 bases left in between. Germline CDR1 is SGHTA and CDR2 is FQGNSA. CDR3 in DNA: TGTGCCAGCAGCCCTTTAGCGGCCCCCTACGAGCAGTACTTC. Amino acid sequence: CASSPLAAPYEQYF. Full variable domain (outside the CDR3, taken from reference TRBV7-2 and TRBJ2-7): GAGVSQSPSNKVTEKGKDVELRCDPISGHTALYWYRQSLGQGLEFLIYFQGNSAPDKSGLPSDRFSAERTGGSVSTLTIQRTQQEDSAVYLCASSPLAAPYEQYFGPGTRLTVT.

V and J are TRBV6-1 and TRBJ2-7, with D perhaps matching TRBD1 (5 bases). V gave up 6 bases and J gave up 3 bases, with 15 bases separating them. This CDR3 region has 14 residues. Germline CDR1 reads MNHNS; CDR2 reads SASEGT. In DNA, the CDR3 is TGTGCCAGCAGCCTCAGGGTTCGGGTCTACGAGCAGTACTTC. Translated, it gives CASSLRVRVYEQYF.

The V gene is TRBV5-6, the J gene TRBJ2-5; D may be TRBD2 (6 bases). CDR3 length: 14 residues. CDR1 is SGHDT, CDR2 YYEEEE, per germline. Trimming pared 3 bases from V and 1 base from J, leaving 10 bases between. The CDR3 sequence: CASSWGLSQETQYF. Written as DNA, the CDR3 is TGTGCCAGCAGCTGGGGACTGTCCCAAGAGACCCAGTACTTC.

The chain joins TRBV7-9 to TRBJ2-1, with TRBD2 matching 15 bases. Germline loops: CDR1 SEHNR, CDR2 FQNEAQ (reference sequence). The trim removed 8 bases at V and 9 bases at J, leaving 5 bases unmatched. This CDR3 contains 14 residues. The CDR3 loop reads CASGGLAGGPEQFF. The CDR3 nucleotides read TGTGCCAGCGGGGGACTAGCGGGAGGCCCTGAGCAGTTCTTC.

V and J are TRBV6-5 and TRBJ1-1, with D possibly matching TRBD1 (6 bases). The CDR3 is made up of 14 amino acids. V was cut by 6 bases and J by 3 bases, with 14 bases left in between. Looked up from germline, CDR1 is MNHEY and CDR2 is SVGAGI. CDR3 region: CASRSDRWDTEAFF. In nucleotides, the CDR3 is TGTGCCAGCAGATCCGACAGGTGGGACACTGAAGCTTTCTTT.

A few counts support this clone. The rearrangement joins TRBV20-1 to TRBJ1-3, with D hard to call. V dropped 5 bases and J dropped 0 bases, with 2 bases sitting between them. The CDR3 loop spans 11 amino acids. Germline V lookup: CDR1 DFQATT, CDR2 SNEGSKA (reference sequence). The CDR3 DNA sequence: TGCAGTGCTCTCTCTGGAAACACCATATATTTT. It is translated as CSALSGNTIYF.

A few counts support this clone. The chain has TRBV6-6 and TRBJ2-7; 13 bases match TRBD2. V shed 2 bases, J shed 7 bases, and the junction held 8 bases outside the gene matches. Germline V CDR1 and CDR2: MNHNY, SVGAGI (reference sequence). CDR3 length: 16 residues. The DNA for the CDR3 is TGTGCCAGCAGTTACCGGCGACTAGCGGGAGGATGGGAGCAGTACTTC. Translation gives CASSYRRLAGGWEQYF.

This clone was counted a single time. The chain combines TRBV5-4 with TRBJ1-6; tentatively, D is TRBD1 (5 bases). Between the trimmed V and J ends, which lost 3 bases and 10 bases, there was a span of 14 bases. Germline CDR1 and CDR2: SGHNT and YYREEE (reference sequence). The CDR3 contains 14 residues. The CDR3 DNA sequence: TGTGCCAGCAGCTGGGGCAAGCGAGACTCACCCCTCCACTTT. This sequence encodes CASSWGKRDSPLHF.

This clone was seen only a few times. V gene TRBV30 combines with J gene TRBJ1-3; no definite D call. The V and J ends lost 1 base and 2 bases respectively, with 12 bases between them. This CDR3 comprises 15 residues. The germline gives CDR1 GTSNPN, CDR2 SVGIG (reference sequence). The CDR3 sequence is CAWSELAKTGNTIYF. The CDR3 DNA is TGTGCCTGGAGTGAATTAGCCAAGACTGGAAACACCATATATTTT. Supplemented by reference TRBV30 and TRBJ1-3, the full variable domain reads SQTIHQWPATLVQPVGSPLSLECTVEGTSNPNLYWYRQAAGRGLQLLFYSVGIGQISSEVPQNLSASRPQDRQFILSSKKLLLSDSGFYLCAWSELAKTGNTIYFGEGSWLTVV.

The rearrangement uses TRBV10-3 and TRBJ1-1; 8 nucleotides line up with TRBD1. CDR1 and CDR2 (germline): ENHRY, SYGVKD. CDR3 size: 13 residues. Unmatched junction bases numbered 4, after V lost 6 bases and J lost 4 bases. CDR3 bases: TGTGCCATCAGGGAAGGACAGGGCACTGAAGCTTTCTTT. Protein sequence: CAIREGQGTEAFF.

The chain has TRBV4-2 and TRBJ1-5; 8 bases are shared with TRBD1. Looked up from germline, CDR1 is LGHNA and CDR2 is YNFKEQ. J lost 4 bases, V lost 5 bases, and 7 bases had no gene match. The CDR3 has 15 residues. This CDR3 reads CASSRTGFENQPQHF. The CDR3 DNA reads as TGTGCCAGCAGCAGGACAGGGTTTGAGAATCAGCCCCAGCATTTT.

The rearrangement joins TRBV4-2 to TRBJ1-5, with TRBD1 as a possible D gene (6 bases). The CDR3 loop spans 15 amino acids. V lost 0 bases to trimming and J lost 7 bases, with 13 bases between them. Germline V gives CDR1 LGHNA, CDR2 YNFKEQ. The CDR3 is CASSQEAGVGQPQHF. Written as DNA, the CDR3 is TGTGCCAGCAGCCAAGAAGCAGGGGTAGGGCAGCCCCAGCATTTT.

The J gene is TRBJ1-1, the V gene TRBV29-1; maybe TRBD1 (5 bases). This CDR3 is 10 amino acids long. Germline V gives CDR1 SQVTM, CDR2 ANQGSEA. Trimming took 4 bases from V and 10 from J, leaving 10 bases between them. The chain's CDR3 is CSVAREGAFF. The CDR3 nucleotides read TGCAGCGTTGCCAGGGAGGGAGCTTTCTTT. Together with reference TRBV29-1 and TRBJ1-1, the CDR3 gives the full variable domain: SAVISQKPSRDICQRGTSLTIQCQVDSQVTMMFWYRQQPGQSLTLIATANQGSEATYESGFVIDKFPISRPNLTFSTLTVSNMSPEDSSIYLCSVAREGAFFGQGTRLTVV.

The gene calls are TRBV19 and TRBJ2-3, with 10 bases that match TRBD1. This CDR3 is 15 amino acids long. CDR1 is LNHDA, CDR2 SQIVND, per germline (reference sequence). The V segment lost 4 bases and the J segment 2 bases; nucleotides outside the gene matches: 3. This chain's CDR3 is CASSRDRGTTDTQYF. The CDR3 DNA follows: TGTGCCAGTAGTAGGGACAGGGGAACCACAGATACGCAGTATTTT.

This chain uses TRBV5-4 with TRBJ2-7; 8 positions agree with TRBD1. The CDR3 contains 17 residues. J gave up 1 base and V 4 bases, and 13 bases lay outside the gene matches. The V gene's germline CDR1 is SGHNT and CDR2 YYREEE (reference sequence). DNA for the CDR3: TGTGCCAGCAGCGCAACTCCGGGACAGGCGACTTCCTACGAGCAGTACTTC. The encoded protein is CASSATPGQATSYEQYF. Supplemented by reference TRBV5-4 and TRBJ2-7, the full variable domain reads ETGVTQSPTHLIKTRGQQVTLRCSSQSGHNTVSWYQQALGQGPQFIFQYYREEENGRGNFPPRFSGLQFPNYSSELNVNALELDDSALYLCASSATPGQATSYEQYFGPGTRLTVT.